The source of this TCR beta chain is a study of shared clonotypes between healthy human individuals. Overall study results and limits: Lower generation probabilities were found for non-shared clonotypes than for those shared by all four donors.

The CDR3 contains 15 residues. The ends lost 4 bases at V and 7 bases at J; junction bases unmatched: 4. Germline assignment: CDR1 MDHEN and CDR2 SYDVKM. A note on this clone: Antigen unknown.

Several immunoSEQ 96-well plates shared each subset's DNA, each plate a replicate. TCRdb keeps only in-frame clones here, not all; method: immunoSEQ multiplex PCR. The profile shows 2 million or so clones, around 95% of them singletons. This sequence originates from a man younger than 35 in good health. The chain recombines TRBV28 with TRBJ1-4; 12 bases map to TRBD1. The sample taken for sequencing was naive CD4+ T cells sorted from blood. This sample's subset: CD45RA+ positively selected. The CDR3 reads CASSSPGQGAEKLFF. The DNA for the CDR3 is TGTGCCAGCAGTTCCCCGGGACAGGGGGCTGAAAAACTGTTTTTT.